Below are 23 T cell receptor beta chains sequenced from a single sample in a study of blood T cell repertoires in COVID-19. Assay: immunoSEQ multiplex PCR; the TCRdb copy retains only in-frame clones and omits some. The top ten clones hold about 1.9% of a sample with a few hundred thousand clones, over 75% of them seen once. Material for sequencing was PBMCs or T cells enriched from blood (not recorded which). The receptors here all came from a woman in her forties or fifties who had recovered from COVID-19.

CDR3 protein: CATSRDDGGEGEKLFF. In DNA, the CDR3 is TGTGCCACCAGCAGAGATGACGGGGGGGAAGGTGAAAAACTGTTTTTT. V is TRBV15 and J is TRBJ1-4; possible D gene TRBD1, 5 bases. Trimming took off 0 bases at V and 7 bases at J, with 15 bases between the two ends. The length of the CDR3 is 16 residues. Germline V gene sequence: CDR1 LNHNV, CDR2 YYDKDF (reference sequence).

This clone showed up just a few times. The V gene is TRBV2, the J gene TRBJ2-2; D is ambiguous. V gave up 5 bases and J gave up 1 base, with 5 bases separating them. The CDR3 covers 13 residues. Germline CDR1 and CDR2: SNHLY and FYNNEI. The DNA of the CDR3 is TGTGCCAGCAGTACGCGGAACACCGGGGAGCTGTTTTTT. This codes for CASSTRNTGELFF.

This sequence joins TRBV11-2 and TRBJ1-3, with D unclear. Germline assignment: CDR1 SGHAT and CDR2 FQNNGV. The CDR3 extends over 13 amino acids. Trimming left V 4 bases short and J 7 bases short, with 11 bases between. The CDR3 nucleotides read TGTGCCAGCAGCTCGCCGGGTCGGAACACCATATATTTT. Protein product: CASSSPGRNTIYF. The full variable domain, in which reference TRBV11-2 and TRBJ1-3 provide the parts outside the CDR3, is EAGVAQSPRYKIIEKRQSVAFWCNPISGHATLYWYQQILGQGPKLLIQFQNNGVVDDSQLPKDRFSAERLKGVDSTLKIQPAKLEDSAVYLCASSSPGRNTIYFGEGSWLTVV.

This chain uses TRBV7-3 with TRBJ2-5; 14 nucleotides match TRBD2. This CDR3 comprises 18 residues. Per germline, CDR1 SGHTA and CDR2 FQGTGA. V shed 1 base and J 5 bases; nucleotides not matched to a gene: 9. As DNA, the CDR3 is TGTGCCAGCAGCTTAATGGCCGGGACTAGCGGGAGCCGGGAGACCCAGTACTTC. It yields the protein CASSLMAGTSGSRETQYF.

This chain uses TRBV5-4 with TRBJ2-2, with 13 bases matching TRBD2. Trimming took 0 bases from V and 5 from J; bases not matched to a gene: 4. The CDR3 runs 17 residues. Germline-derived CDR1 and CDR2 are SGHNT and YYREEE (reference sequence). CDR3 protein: CASSLAPGLAGTGELFF. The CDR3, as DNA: TGTGCCAGCAGCTTGGCCCCGGGACTAGCGGGGACCGGGGAGCTGTTTTTT.

The CDR3 DNA follows: TGCAGCGCACACCGGGACAGGGGTAGGGGGACTGAAGCTTTCTTT. Translating gives CSAHRDRGRGTEAFF. The chain carries TRBV29-1 and TRBJ1-1; 10 bases match TRBD1. The CDR3 is 15 amino acids. Germline CDR1 SQVTM, CDR2 ANQGSEA. With V trimmed by 7 bases and J by 5 bases, 13 bases remained unmatched.

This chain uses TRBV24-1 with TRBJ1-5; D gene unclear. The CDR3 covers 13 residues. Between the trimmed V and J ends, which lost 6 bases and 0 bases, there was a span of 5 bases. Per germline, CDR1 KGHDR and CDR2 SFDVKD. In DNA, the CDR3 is TGTGCCACCAGTCAGAATAGCAATCAGCCCCAGCATTTT. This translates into CATSQNSNQPQHF.

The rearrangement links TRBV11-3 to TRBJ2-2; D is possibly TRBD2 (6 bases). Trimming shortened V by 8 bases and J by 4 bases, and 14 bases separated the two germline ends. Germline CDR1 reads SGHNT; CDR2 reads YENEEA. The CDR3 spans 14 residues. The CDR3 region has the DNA TGTGCCAGCGCCCGCGGGGTGAGCACCGGGGAGCTGTTTTTT. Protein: CASARGVSTGELFF.

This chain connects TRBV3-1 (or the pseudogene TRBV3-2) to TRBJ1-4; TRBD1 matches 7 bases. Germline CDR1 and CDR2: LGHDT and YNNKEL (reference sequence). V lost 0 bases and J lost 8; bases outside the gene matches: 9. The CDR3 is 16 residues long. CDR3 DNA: TGTGCCAGCAGCCAAGATTCAGGGCAGGGGGGAGAAAAACTGTTTTTT. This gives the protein CASSQDSGQGGEKLFF.

CDR3 protein: CASSQTAPNTEAFF. CDR3 coding DNA: TGTGCCAGCAGCCAGACAGCGCCCAACACTGAAGCTTTCTTT. This chain uses TRBV3-1 (or the pseudogene TRBV3-2) with TRBJ1-1, with D possibly TRBD1 on 5 matching bases. Trimming took off 3 bases at V and 2 bases at J, with 10 bases between the two ends. Germline loops: CDR1 LGHDT, CDR2 YNNKEL (reference sequence). The length of the CDR3 is 14 residues.

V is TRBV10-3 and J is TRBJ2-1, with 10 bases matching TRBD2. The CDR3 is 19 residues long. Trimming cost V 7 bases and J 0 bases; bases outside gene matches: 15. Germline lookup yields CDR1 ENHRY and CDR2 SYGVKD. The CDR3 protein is CAITVSGTSEPNSYNEQFF. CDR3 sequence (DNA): TGTGCCATCACCGTCAGCGGGACTAGCGAACCCAACTCCTACAATGAGCAGTTCTTC.

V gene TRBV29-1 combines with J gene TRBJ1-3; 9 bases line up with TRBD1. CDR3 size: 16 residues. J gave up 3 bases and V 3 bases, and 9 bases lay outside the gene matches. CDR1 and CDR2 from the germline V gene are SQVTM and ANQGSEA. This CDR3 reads CSVELGTGTDGNTIYF. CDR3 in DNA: TGCAGCGTTGAGTTGGGGACAGGGACCGATGGAAACACCATATATTTT.

CDR3 nucleotides: TGTGCCACCAGTGATTTCCAGGGAGCCGGGAGTAATACCCAGTACTTC. It specifies CATSDFQGAGSNTQYF. The chain is built from TRBV24-1 and TRBJ2-5; TRBD2 is a possible D gene (6 bases). The CDR3 loop spans 16 amino acids. Trimming took 1 base from V and 8 from J, leaving 19 bases between them. In germline, CDR1 is KGHDR, CDR2 SFDVKD.

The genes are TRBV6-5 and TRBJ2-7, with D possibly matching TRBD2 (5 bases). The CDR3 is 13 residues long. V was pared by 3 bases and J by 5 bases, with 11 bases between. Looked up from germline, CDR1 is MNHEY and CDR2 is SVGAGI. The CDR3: CASSYRRIDEQYF. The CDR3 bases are TGTGCCAGCAGTTATAGGAGGATCGACGAGCAGTACTTC.

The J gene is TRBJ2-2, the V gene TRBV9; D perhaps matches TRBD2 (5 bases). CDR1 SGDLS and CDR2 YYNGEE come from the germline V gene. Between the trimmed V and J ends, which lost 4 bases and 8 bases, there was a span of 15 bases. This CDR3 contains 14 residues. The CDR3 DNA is TGTGCCAGCAGCCCGCGGACTGGAAGTGGGGAGCTGTTTTTT. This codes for CASSPRTGSGELFF. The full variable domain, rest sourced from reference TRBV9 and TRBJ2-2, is DSGVTQTPKHLITATGQRVTLRCSPRSGDLSVYWYQQSLDQGLQFLIQYYNGEERAKGNILERFSAQQFPDLHSELNLSSLELGDSALYFCASSPRTGSGELFFGEGSRLTVL.

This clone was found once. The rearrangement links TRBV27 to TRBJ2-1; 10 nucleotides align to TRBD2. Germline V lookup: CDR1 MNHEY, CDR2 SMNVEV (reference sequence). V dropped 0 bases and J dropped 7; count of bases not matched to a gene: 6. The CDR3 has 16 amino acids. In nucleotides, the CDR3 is TGTGCCAGCAGTTTATCAAGTAGCGGGAGGTGGAATGAGCAGTTCTTC. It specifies CASSLSSSGRWNEQFF.

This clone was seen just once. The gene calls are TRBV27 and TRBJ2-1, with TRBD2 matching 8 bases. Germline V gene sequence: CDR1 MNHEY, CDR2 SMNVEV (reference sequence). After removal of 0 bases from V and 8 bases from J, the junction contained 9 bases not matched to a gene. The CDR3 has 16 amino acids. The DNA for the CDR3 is TGTGCCAGCAGTTTATCTCGGGGGGGCAGGGTCGATGAGCAGTTCTTC. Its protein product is CASSLSRGGRVDEQFF.

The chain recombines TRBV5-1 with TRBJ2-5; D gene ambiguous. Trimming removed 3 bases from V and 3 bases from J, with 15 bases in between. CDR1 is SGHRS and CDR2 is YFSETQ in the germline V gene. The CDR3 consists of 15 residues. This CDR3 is CASSSPTVSEETQYF. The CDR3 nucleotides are TGCGCCAGCAGCTCGCCAACGGTCTCGGAAGAGACCCAGTACTTC.

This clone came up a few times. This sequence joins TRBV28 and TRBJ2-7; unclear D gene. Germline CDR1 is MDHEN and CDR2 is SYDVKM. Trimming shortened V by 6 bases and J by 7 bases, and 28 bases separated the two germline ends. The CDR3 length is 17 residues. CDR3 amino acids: CASRLRSEPIKAQEQYF. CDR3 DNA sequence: TGTGCCAGCAGACTACGTTCAGAACCCATAAAGGCGCAAGAGCAGTACTTC. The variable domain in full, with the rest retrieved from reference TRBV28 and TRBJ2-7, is DVKVTQSSRYLVKRTGEKVFLECVQDMDHENMFWYRQDPGLGLRLIYFSYDVKMKEKGDIPEGYSVSREKKERFSLILESASTNQTSMYLCASRLRSEPIKAQEQYFGPGTRLTVT.

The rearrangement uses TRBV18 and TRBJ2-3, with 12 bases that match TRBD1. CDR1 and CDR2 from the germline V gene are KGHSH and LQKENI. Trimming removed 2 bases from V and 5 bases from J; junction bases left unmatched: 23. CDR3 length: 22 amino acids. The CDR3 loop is CASSPSRGRDRGPQVKVDTQYF. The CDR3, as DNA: TGTGCCAGCTCACCAAGTCGTGGCCGGGACAGGGGGCCCCAAGTTAAGGTAGATACGCAGTATTTT.

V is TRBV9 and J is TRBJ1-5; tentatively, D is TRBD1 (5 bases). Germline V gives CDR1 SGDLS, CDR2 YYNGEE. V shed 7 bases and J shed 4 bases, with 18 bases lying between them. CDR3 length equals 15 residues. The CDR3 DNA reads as TGTGCCAGCGCCCAGGGTACAAATGGTAATCAGCCCCAGCATTTT. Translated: CASAQGTNGNQPQHF. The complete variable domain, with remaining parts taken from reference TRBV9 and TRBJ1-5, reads DSGVTQTPKHLITATGQRVTLRCSPRSGDLSVYWYQQSLDQGLQFLIQYYNGEERAKGNILERFSAQQFPDLHSELNLSSLELGDSALYFCASAQGTNGNQPQHFGDGTRLSIL.

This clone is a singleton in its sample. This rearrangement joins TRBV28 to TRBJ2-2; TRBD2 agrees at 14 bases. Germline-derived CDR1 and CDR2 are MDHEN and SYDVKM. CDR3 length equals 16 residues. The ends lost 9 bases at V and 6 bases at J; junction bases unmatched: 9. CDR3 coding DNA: TGTGCCAGTCGGACGGGACTAGCGGGAGTGTCCGGGGAGCTGTTTTTT. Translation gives CASRTGLAGVSGELFF.

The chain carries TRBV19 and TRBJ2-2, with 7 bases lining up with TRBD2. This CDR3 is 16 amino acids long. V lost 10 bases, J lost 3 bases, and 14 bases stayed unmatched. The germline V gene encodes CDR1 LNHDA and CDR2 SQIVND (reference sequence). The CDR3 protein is CATLDEGGRYTGELFF. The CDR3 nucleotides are TGTGCCACACTTGACGAGGGAGGGAGGTACACCGGGGAGCTGTTTTTT.